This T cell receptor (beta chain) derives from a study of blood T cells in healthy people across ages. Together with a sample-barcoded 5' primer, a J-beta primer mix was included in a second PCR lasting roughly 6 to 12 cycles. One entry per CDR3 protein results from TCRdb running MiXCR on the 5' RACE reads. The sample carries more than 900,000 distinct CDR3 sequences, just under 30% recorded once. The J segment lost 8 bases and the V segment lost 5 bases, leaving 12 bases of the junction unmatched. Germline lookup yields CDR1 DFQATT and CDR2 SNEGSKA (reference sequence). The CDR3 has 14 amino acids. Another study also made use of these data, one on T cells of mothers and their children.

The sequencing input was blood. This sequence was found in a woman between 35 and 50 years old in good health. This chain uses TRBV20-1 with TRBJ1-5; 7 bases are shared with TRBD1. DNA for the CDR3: TGCAGTGCTCAATCGGCAGGGGGGTTCAAGCCCCAGCATTTT. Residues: CSAQSAGGFKPQHF.